The 25 T cell receptor beta chains below were found in one sample sequenced in a study of early T cells in non-severe SARS-CoV-2 infection. TCRdb reanalysed the 5' RACE reads using MiXCR and keeps one entry per CDR3 protein. Here the sample spans some 27,000 distinct CDR3 sequences, about 4.7% being singletons. Sequencing was done on a sample of whole blood. The receptor source for this set is an adult who was a healthcare worker with PCR-confirmed SARS-CoV-2 infection or an uninfected control (not recorded which).

V gene TRBV9 combines with J gene TRBJ1-1; D might be TRBD1 (5 bases). The CDR3 length is 14 residues. V was trimmed by 0 bases and J by 5 bases, leaving 11 bases between them. Germline CDR1 SGDLS, CDR2 YYNGEE. As DNA, the CDR3 is TGTGCCAGCAGCGTAGCAGGGACGGATACTGAAGCTTTCTTT. It is translated as CASSVAGTDTEAFF. Full variable domain (outside the CDR3, taken from reference TRBV9 and TRBJ1-1): DSGVTQTPKHLITATGQRVTLRCSPRSGDLSVYWYQQSLDQGLQFLIQYYNGEERAKGNILERFSAQQFPDLHSELNLSSLELGDSALYFCASSVAGTDTEAFFGQGTRLTVV.

This clonotype was picked up many times. V is TRBV4-1 and J is TRBJ2-2; tentative D call: TRBD2 (5 bases). The CDR3 has 17 residues. Trimming stripped 4 bases from V and 0 bases from J, with 15 bases between. The germline V gene encodes CDR1 MGHRA and CDR2 YSYEKL. The DNA for the CDR3 is TGCGCCAGCAGCCCCACTTGGGGAGAAGCGAACACCGGGGAGCTGTTTTTT. Amino acids: CASSPTWGEANTGELFF.

This chain links TRBV6-2 or TRBV6-3 with TRBJ2-7; possibly TRBD1 for D (6 bases). Trimming took off 4 bases at V and 6 bases at J, with 16 bases between the two ends. This CDR3 has 14 residues. Germline CDR1 is MNHEY and CDR2 is SVGEGT. The CDR3 DNA is TGTGCCAGCAGTTCCAACTCAGGGGCCGGCGAGCAGTACTTC. Protein: CASSSNSGAGEQYF.

In this sample, this clonotype turned up many times. The rearrangement links TRBV12-3 or TRBV12-4 to TRBJ2-1, with 11 bases fitting TRBD1. The CDR3 covers 16 residues. V was pared by 5 bases and J by 6 bases, with 9 bases of the junction left unmatched. Here the CDR3 reads CASSPRDRGNPNEQFF. DNA for the CDR3: TGTGCCAGCAGTCCCCGGGACAGGGGGAACCCCAATGAGCAGTTCTTC.

On this clonotype itself: This clone may be a read error of a much larger clone one base away. V and J are TRBV3-1 and TRBJ2-1; no clear D gene. Looked up from germline, CDR1 is LGHDT and CDR2 is YNNKEL (reference sequence). CDR3 length equals 15 residues. CDR3 sequence: CASSQVALLHNQQFF. CDR3 in DNA: TGTGCCAGCAGCCAAGTCGCCCTCCTTCACAATCAGCAGTTCTTC.

The chain employs TRBV6-1 and TRBJ2-4; 10 positions match TRBD2. This CDR3 comprises 16 residues. The germline V gene has CDR1 MNHNS and CDR2 SASEGT. Unmatched junction bases numbered 5, after V lost 2 bases and J lost 4 bases. The chain's CDR3 is CASSERASGSKNIQYF. The CDR3 nucleotides read TGTGCCAGCAGTGAAAGGGCTAGCGGGAGTAAAAACATTCAGTACTTC.

This clonotype has just a few counts. This chain links TRBV5-1 with TRBJ2-2; perhaps TRBD2 as D (5 bases). The V and J ends lost 3 bases and 4 bases respectively, with 10 bases between them. From germline, CDR1 is SGHRS and CDR2 YFSETQ. The CDR3 totals 14 residues. The DNA of the CDR3 is TGCGCCAGCAGCTCGGAGCGGCCCACCGGGGAGCTGTTTTTT. Encoded protein: CASSSERPTGELFF.

This clonotype was counted a single time. The V and J genes are TRBV20-1 and TRBJ2-7; TRBD1 aligns across 7 bases. Germline trimming cut 7 bases from V and 0 bases from J; bases unmatched to any gene: 9. The germline gives CDR1 DFQATT, CDR2 SNEGSKA (reference sequence). The CDR3 sequence is 14 residues long. The CDR3 nucleotides are TGCAGTGGCACCAGACAGGGTCGCTCCTACGAGCAGTACTTC. Protein product: CSGTRQGRSYEQYF.

The rearrangement uses TRBV3-1 and TRBJ2-7; D unresolved. From germline, CDR1 is LGHDT and CDR2 YNNKEL (reference sequence). This CDR3 comprises 12 residues. The V and J ends lost 0 bases and 9 bases respectively, with 9 bases between them. In DNA, the CDR3 is TGTGCCAGCAGCCAAGATGCATTACGGCAGTACTTC. Protein: CASSQDALRQYF.

This clonotype was detected many times. This chain uses TRBV5-5 with TRBJ1-5; 8 positions match TRBD1. The trim removed 1 base at V and 11 bases at J, leaving 2 bases unmatched. The CDR3 is made up of 12 amino acids. Germline CDR1 SGHKS, CDR2 YYEKEE (reference sequence). CDR3: CASSLNRGTQHF. The CDR3 coding sequence is TGTGCCAGCAGCTTGAACAGGGGGACCCAGCATTTT.

By proportion, this clonotype is medium-sized. CDR3 sequence: CASSLSNEQFF. The CDR3 coding sequence is TGTGCCAGCAGCCTATCCAATGAGCAGTTCTTC. V and J are TRBV14 and TRBJ2-1; no firm D call. The CDR3 totals 11 residues. The germline CDR1 and CDR2 sequences are SGHDN and FVKESK. Trimming removed 4 bases at V and 6 bases at J, with 4 bases between.

V is TRBV7-9 and J is TRBJ2-4, with D possibly matching TRBD1 (5 bases). V was clipped by 0 bases and J by 6 bases, with 12 bases between them. Germline loops: CDR1 SEHNR, CDR2 FQNEAQ (reference sequence). The CDR3 is 15 residues long. Here the CDR3 reads CASSLAGFQGNIQYF. Written as DNA, the CDR3 is TGTGCCAGCAGCTTAGCGGGGTTTCAGGGAAACATTCAGTACTTC.

The table lists this clonotype with many counts. The chain recombines TRBV7-2 with TRBJ2-5, with TRBD1 matching 9 bases. V was pared by 3 bases and J by 6 bases, with 5 bases of the junction left unmatched. The CDR3 has 14 residues. Looked up from germline, CDR1 is SGHTA and CDR2 is FQGNSA. The CDR3 DNA reads as TGTGCCAGCAGCTTGACAGGGGGTCCGAAGACCCAGTACTTC. Protein: CASSLTGGPKTQYF.

The sample holds many counts of this clonotype. The J gene is TRBJ1-2, the V gene TRBV3-1; TRBD1 matches 7 bases. The CDR3 consists of 15 residues. Germline loops: CDR1 LGHDT, CDR2 YNNKEL (reference sequence). J was trimmed by 2 bases and V by 5 bases; bases with no gene match: 8. This CDR3 reads CASSSTRTGNYGYTF. CDR3 sequence (DNA): TGTGCCAGCAGCTCCACAAGGACAGGCAACTATGGCTACACCTTC.

This clonotype was recorded many times. This sequence joins TRBV6-5 and TRBJ1-1, with a possible D match to TRBD1 (6 bases). The CDR3 has 13 residues. CDR1 is MNHEY and CDR2 is SVGAGI in the germline V gene. V lost 2 bases to trimming and J lost 4 bases, with 8 bases between them. CDR3 sequence (DNA): TGTGCCAGCAGTTACCAGGGGAGCACTGAAGCTTTCTTT. Its translation: CASSYQGSTEAFF.

This clonotype was recorded many times. This chain links TRBV7-8 with TRBJ2-2; perhaps TRBD1 as D (6 bases). Between the trimmed V and J ends, which lost 8 bases and 4 bases, there was a span of 14 bases. The CDR3 has 14 amino acids. Germline assignment: CDR1 SGHVS and CDR2 FQNEAQ. The chain's CDR3 is CASARRGSTGELFF. For the CDR3, the DNA is TGTGCCAGCGCTCGCAGGGGAAGCACCGGGGAGCTGTTTTTT.

The chain carries TRBV7-8 and TRBJ1-2; D perhaps matches TRBD1 (5 bases). The ends were cut back, 0 bases at V and 8 bases at J, with 16 bases in the middle. The germline V gene has CDR1 SGHVS and CDR2 FQNEAQ. There are 15 residues in the CDR3. The chain's CDR3 is CASSLAEAGRGGYTF. DNA for the CDR3: TGTGCCAGCAGCTTAGCGGAGGCGGGGCGAGGGGGCTACACCTTC.

There are many counts of this clonotype. This chain uses TRBV25-1 with TRBJ1-2, with 7 bases lining up with TRBD1. The CDR3 has 14 amino acids. Germline-derived CDR1 and CDR2 are MGHDK and SYGVNS. J gave up 1 base and V 7 bases, and 6 bases lay outside the gene matches. The CDR3 bases are TGTGCCAGCATCGGTCGGGACAGTAACTATGGCTACACCTTC. It codes for CASIGRDSNYGYTF.

This clonotype was recorded many times. This chain links TRBV20-1 with TRBJ2-3; D is perhaps TRBD2 (5 bases). This CDR3 region has 12 residues. Germline values: CDR1 DFQATT, CDR2 SNEGSKA (reference sequence). The V gene lost 5 bases and the J gene lost 6 bases, with 12 bases spanning the gap. For the CDR3, the DNA is TGCAGTGCTCGGGGATATGGGGATACGCAGTATTTT. Protein: CSARGYGDTQYF.

V and J are TRBV29-1 and TRBJ1-3; D not resolved. This CDR3 comprises 11 residues. CDR1 and CDR2 from the germline V gene are SQVTM and ANQGSEA. Trimming shortened V by 7 bases and J by 0 bases, and 4 bases separated the two germline ends. CDR3 DNA sequence: TGCAGCGCAGACTCTGGAAACACCATATATTTT. Translated, it gives CSADSGNTIYF. The entire variable domain, with the rest obtained from reference TRBV29-1 and TRBJ1-3, is as follows: SAVISQKPSRDICQRGTSLTIQCQVDSQVTMMFWYRQQPGQSLTLIATANQGSEATYESGFVIDKFPISRPNLTFSTLTVSNMSPEDSSIYLCSADSGNTIYFGEGSWLTVV.

This chain connects TRBV6-1 to TRBJ2-3, with 13 nucleotides matching TRBD2. The CDR3 is 20 amino acids. The ends lost 1 base at V and 6 bases at J; junction bases unmatched: 16. Germline CDR1 reads MNHNS; CDR2 reads SASEGT. The CDR3 sequence is CASSEGLGLAGAPIRDTQYF. CDR3 DNA sequence: TGTGCCAGCAGTGAAGGTTTAGGACTAGCGGGAGCCCCGATTCGGGATACGCAGTATTTT.

This clonotype showed up many times. The J gene is TRBJ2-7, the V gene TRBV7-9; D might be TRBD1 (6 bases). Germline values: CDR1 SEHNR, CDR2 FQNEAQ (reference sequence). Trimming stripped 2 bases from V and 2 bases from J, with 16 bases between. This CDR3 is built from 16 residues. In DNA form, the CDR3 reads TGTGCCAGCAGCTTAAGGTGGACAGACGAACCCTACGAGCAGTACTTC. It yields the protein CASSLRWTDEPYEQYF.

Ten or more counts support this clonotype. The chain links TRBV6-5 to TRBJ2-1; 7 nucleotides match TRBD2. CDR3 size: 14 residues. The trim removed 0 bases at V and 9 bases at J, leaving 5 bases unmatched. CDR1 is MNHEY, CDR2 SVGAGI, per germline. The CDR3 nucleotides are TGTGCCAGCAGTTACTCGAAGGTAGCGGGTGAGCAGTTCTTC. This sequence encodes CASSYSKVAGEQFF.

This clonotype was found a few times. The genes are TRBV4-3 and TRBJ1-1; D might be TRBD1 (6 bases). The CDR3 contains 15 residues. Germline lookup yields CDR1 LGHNA and CDR2 YSLEER. Between the trimmed V and J ends, which lost 0 bases and 7 bases, there was a span of 15 bases. The CDR3 loop is CASSQDSGGAGEAFF. The CDR3 bases are TGCGCCAGCAGCCAAGATAGCGGGGGCGCGGGTGAAGCTTTCTTT.

This rearrangement joins TRBV29-1 to TRBJ2-7; tentatively, D is TRBD2 (5 bases). Trimming left V 3 bases short and J 6 bases short, with 12 bases between. The CDR3 totals 12 residues. Germline CDR1 is SQVTM and CDR2 is ANQGSEA. The CDR3 reads CSVDPAGGEQYF. The CDR3 bases are TGCAGCGTTGACCCCGCAGGAGGCGAGCAGTACTTC.